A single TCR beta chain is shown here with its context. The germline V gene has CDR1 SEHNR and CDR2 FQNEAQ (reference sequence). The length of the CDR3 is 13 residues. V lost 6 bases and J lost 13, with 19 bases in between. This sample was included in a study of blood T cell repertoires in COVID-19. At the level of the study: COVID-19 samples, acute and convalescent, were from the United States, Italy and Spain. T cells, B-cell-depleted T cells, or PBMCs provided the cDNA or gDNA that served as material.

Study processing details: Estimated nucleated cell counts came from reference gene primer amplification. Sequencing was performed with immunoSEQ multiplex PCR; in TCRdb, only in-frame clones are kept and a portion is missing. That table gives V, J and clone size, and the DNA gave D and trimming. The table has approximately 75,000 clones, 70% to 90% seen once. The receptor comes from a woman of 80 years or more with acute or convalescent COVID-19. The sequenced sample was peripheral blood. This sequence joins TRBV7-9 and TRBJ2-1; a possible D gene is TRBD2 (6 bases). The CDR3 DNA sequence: TGTGCCAGCAGAATGGGACTCGGGGATAAACAGTTCTTC. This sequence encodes CASRMGLGDKQFF.